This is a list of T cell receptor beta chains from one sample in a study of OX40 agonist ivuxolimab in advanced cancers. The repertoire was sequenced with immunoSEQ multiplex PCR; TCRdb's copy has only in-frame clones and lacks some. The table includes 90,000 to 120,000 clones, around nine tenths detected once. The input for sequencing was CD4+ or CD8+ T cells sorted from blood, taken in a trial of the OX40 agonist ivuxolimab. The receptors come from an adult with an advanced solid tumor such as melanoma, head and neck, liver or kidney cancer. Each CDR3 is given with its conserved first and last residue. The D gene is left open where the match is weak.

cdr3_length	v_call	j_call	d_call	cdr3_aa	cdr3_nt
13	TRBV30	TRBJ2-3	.	CAWSLQSTDTQYF	TGTGCCTGGAGCCTACAGAGCACAGATACGCAGTATTTT
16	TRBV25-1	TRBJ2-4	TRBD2	CASSESSLAAKNIQYF	TGTGCCAGCAGTGAATCCTCACTAGCGGCCAAAAACATTCAGTACTTC
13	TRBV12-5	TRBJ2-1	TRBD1	CASGPGQGNEQFF	TGTGCTAGTGGACCGGGACAGGGCAATGAGCAGTTCTTC
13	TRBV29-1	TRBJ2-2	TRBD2	CSVGRSGTGELFF	TGCAGCGTTGGGCGTAGCGGGACCGGGGAGCTGTTTTTT
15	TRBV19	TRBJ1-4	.	CASSPRQATNEKLFF	TGTGCCAGTAGTCCACGACAAGCAACTAATGAAAAACTGTTTTTT
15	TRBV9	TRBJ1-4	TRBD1	CASSEGGGLNEKLFF	TGTGCCAGCAGCGAAGGGGGCGGACTGAATGAAAAACTGTTTTTT
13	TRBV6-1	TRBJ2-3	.	CASRWRGTDTQYF	TGTGCCAGCAGATGGAGGGGCACAGATACGCAGTATTTT
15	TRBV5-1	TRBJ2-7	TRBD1	CASTPGQAISYEQYF	TGCGCCAGCACCCCGGGACAGGCGATCTCCTACGAGCAGTACTTC
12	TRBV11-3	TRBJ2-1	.	CASSYYRNEQFF	TGTGCCAGCAGCTATTACCGCAATGAGCAGTTCTTC
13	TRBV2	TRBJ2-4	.	CASSAGRKNIQYF	TGTGCCAGCAGTGCGGGGCGAAAAAACATTCAGTACTTC